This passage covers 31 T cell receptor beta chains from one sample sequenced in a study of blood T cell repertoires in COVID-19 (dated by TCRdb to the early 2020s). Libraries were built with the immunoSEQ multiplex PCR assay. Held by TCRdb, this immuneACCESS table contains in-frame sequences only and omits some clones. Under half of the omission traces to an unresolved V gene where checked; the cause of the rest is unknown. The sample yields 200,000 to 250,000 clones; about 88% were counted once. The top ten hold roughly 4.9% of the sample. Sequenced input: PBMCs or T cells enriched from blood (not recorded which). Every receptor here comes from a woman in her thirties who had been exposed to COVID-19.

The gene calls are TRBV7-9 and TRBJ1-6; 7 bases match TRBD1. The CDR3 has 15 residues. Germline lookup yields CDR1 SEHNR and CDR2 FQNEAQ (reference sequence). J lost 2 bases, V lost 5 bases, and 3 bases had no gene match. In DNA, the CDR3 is TGTGCCAGCAGCCCCCAGGGGGCCTATAATTCACCCCTCCACTTT. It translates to CASSPQGAYNSPLHF. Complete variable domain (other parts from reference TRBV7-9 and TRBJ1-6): DTGVSQNPRHKITKRGQNVTFRCDPISEHNRLYWYRQTLGQGPEFLTYFQNEAQLEKSRLLSDRFSAERPKGSFSTLEIQRTEQGDSAMYLCASSPQGAYNSPLHFGNGTRLTVT.

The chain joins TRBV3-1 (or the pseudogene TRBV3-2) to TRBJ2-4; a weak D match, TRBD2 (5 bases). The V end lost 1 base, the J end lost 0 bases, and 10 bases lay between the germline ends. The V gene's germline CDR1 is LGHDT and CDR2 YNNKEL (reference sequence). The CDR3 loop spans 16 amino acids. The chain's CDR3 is CASSQGAGLAKNIQYF. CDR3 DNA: TGTGCCAGCAGCCAAGGCGCGGGTTTAGCCAAAAACATTCAGTACTTC.

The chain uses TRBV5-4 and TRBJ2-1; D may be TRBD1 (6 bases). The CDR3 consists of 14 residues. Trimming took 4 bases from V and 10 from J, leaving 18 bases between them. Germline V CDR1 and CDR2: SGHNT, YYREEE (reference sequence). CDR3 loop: CASSHSGALGEQFF. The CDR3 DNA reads TGTGCCAGCAGCCATTCAGGGGCCCTCGGGGAGCAGTTCTTC.

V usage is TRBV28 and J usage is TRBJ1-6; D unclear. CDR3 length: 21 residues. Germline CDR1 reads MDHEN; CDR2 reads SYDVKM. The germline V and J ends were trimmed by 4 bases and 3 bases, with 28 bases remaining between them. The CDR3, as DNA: TGTGCCAGCAGTTCGTCTACGAGTCGGGGTTCGGAGGGAGTCTATAATTCACCCCTCCACTTT. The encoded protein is CASSSSTSRGSEGVYNSPLHF.

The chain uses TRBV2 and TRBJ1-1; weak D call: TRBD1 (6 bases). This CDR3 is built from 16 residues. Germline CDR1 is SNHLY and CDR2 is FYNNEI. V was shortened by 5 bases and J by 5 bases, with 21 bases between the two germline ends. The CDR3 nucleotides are TGTGCCAGCAGTACCCTTCAGACAGGCCTGGGTACTGAAGCTTTCTTT. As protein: CASSTLQTGLGTEAFF.

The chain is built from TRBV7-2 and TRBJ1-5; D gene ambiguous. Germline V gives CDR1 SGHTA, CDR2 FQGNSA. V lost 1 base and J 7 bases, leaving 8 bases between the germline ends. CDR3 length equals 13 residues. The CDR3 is CASSLVPIQPQHF. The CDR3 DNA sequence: TGTGCCAGCAGCTTAGTTCCTATCCAGCCCCAGCATTTT.

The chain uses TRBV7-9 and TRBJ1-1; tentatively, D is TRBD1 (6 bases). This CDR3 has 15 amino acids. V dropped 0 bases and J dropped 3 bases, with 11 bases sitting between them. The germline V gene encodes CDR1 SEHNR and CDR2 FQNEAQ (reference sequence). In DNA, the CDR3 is TGTGCCAGCAGCTTAGCAGCACAGGGAGACACTGAAGCTTTCTTT. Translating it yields CASSLAAQGDTEAFF.

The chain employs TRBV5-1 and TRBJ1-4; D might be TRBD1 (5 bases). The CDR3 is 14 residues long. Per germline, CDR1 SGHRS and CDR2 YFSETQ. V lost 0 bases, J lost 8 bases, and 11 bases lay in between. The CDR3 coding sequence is TGCGCCAGCAGCTTGGACAGGCCTGGCGAAAAACTGTTTTTT. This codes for CASSLDRPGEKLFF.

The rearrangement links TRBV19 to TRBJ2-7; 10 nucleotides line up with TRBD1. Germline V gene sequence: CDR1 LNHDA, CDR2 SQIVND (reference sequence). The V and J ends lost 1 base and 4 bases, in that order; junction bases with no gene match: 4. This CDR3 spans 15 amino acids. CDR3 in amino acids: CASSIVGQGGYEQYF. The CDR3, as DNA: TGTGCCAGTAGTATAGTCGGACAGGGGGGTTACGAGCAGTACTTC.

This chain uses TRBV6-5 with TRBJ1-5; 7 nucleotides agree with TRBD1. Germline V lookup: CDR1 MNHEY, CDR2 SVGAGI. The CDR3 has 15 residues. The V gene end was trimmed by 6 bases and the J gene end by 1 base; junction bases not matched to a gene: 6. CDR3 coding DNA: TGTGCCAGCAGATCGGGACAGCAGAGCAATCAGCCCCAGCATTTT. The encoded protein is CASRSGQQSNQPQHF.

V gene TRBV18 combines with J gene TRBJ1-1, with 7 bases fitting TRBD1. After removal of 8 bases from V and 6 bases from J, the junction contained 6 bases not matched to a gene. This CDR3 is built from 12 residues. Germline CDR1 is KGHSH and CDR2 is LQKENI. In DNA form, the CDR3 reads TGTGCCAGCCGAACAGGGGTGCCTGAAGCTTTCTTT. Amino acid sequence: CASRTGVPEAFF.

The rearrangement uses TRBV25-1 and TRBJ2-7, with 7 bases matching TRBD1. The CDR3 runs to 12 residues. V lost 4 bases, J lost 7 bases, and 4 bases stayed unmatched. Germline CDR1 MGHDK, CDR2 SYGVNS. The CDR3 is CASSGQGQEQYF. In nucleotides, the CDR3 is TGTGCCAGCAGTGGACAGGGTCAGGAGCAGTACTTC.

CDR3 loop: CASSSPGQGYSPLHF. CDR3 sequence (DNA): TGTGCCAGCAGCTCCCCGGGACAGGGATATTCACCCCTCCACTTT. This rearrangement joins TRBV6-5 to TRBJ1-6; TRBD1 aligns across 9 bases. The CDR3 is made up of 15 amino acids. Germline-derived CDR1 and CDR2 are MNHEY and SVGAGI. Trimming removed 6 bases from V and 8 bases from J; junction bases left unmatched: 8.

Here the CDR3 DNA reads TGTGCCAGCACGAAGGGCCGCGGGGGGAATAATGGCTACACCTTC. Residues: CASTKGRGGNNGYTF. The rearrangement joins TRBV27 to TRBJ1-2, with D possibly matching TRBD1 (5 bases). The length of the CDR3 is 15 residues. Trimming pared 7 bases from V and 6 bases from J, leaving 21 bases between. Germline V CDR1 and CDR2: MNHEY, SMNVEV (reference sequence).

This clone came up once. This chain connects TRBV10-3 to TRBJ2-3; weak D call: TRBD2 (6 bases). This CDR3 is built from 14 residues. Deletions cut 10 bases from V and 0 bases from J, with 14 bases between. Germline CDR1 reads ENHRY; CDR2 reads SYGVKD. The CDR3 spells CATRRVASTDTQYF. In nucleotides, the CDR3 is TGTGCCACGAGGAGGGTTGCTAGCACAGATACGCAGTATTTT.

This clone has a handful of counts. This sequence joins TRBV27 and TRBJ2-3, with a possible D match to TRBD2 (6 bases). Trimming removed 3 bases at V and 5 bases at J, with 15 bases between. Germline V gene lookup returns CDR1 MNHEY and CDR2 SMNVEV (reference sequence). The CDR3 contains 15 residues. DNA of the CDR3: TGTGCCAGCAGTTTTTTATTGGGGGGAAGAGATACGCAGTATTTT. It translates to CASSFLLGGRDTQYF.

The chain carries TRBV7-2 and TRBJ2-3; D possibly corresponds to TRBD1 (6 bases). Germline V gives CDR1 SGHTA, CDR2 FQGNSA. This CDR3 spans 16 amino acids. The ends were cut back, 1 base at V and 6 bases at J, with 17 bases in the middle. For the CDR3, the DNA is TGTGCCAGCAGCTTAGTCGGGCTAGGTCAGGGGGATACGCAGTATTTT. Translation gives CASSLVGLGQGDTQYF.

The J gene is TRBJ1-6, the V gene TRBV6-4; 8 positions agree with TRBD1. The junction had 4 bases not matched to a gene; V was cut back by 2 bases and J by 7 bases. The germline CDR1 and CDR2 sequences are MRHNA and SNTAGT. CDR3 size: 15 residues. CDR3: CASSDGQGGNSPLHF. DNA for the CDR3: TGTGCCAGCAGTGACGGACAGGGTGGGAATTCACCCCTCCACTTT.

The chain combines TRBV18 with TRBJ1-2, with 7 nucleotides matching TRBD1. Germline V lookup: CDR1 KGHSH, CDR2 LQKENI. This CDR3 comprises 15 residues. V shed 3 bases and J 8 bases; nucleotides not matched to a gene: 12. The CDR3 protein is CASSPLSTGESGYTF. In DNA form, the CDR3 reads TGTGCCAGCTCACCCCTTTCTACAGGGGAGAGCGGCTACACCTTC.

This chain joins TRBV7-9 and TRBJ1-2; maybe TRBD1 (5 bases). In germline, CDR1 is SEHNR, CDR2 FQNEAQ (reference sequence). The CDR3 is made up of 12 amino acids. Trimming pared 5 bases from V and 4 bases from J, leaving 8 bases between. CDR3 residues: CASSDSGYGYTF. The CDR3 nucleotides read TGTGCCAGCAGCGACAGTGGCTATGGCTACACCTTC.

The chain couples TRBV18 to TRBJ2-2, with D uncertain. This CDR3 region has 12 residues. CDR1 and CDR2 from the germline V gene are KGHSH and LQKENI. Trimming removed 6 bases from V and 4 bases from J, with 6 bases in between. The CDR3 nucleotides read TGTGCCAGCTCCCGTTCCACCGGGGAGCTGTTTTTT. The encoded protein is CASSRSTGELFF.

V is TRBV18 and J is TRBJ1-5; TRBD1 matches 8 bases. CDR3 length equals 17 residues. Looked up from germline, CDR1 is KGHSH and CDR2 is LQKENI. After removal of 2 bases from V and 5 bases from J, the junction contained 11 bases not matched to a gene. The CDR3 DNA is TGTGCCAGCTCACCAACGGCCCGGGACAGGTACCATCAGCCCCAGCATTTT. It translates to CASSPTARDRYHQPQHF.

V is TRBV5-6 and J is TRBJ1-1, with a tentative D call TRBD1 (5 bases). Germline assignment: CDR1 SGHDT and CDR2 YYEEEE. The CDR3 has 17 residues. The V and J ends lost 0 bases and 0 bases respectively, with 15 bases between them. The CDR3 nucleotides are TGTGCCAGCAGCTTGGCCAGGGTGAAGGGTTTGAACACTGAAGCTTTCTTT. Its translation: CASSLARVKGLNTEAFF. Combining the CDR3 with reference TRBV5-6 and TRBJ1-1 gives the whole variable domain DAGVTQSPTHLIKTRGQQVTLRCSPKSGHDTVSWYQQALGQGPQFIFQYYEEEERQRGNFPDRFSGHQFPNYSSELNVNALLLGDSALYLCASSLARVKGLNTEAFFGQGTRLTVV.

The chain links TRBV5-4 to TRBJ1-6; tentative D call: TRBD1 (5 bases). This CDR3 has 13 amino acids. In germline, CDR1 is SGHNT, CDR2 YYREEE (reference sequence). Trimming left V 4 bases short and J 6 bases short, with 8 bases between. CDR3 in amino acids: CASSPGPNSPLHF. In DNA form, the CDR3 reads TGTGCCAGCAGCCCAGGGCCTAATTCACCCCTCCACTTT.

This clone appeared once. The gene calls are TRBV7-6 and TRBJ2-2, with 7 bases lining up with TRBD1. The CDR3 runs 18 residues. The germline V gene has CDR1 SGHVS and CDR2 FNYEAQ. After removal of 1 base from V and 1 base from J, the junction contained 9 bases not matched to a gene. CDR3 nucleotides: TGTGCCAGCAGCTTAGTTCCCAGGACAGGAATGAACACCGGGGAGCTGTTTTTT. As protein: CASSLVPRTGMNTGELFF.

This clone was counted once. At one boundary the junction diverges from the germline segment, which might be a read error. The CDR3 DNA is TGTGCCAGCTCACCCGGACAGGAGAAGTTT. Residues: CASSPGQEKF. This chain uses TRBV18 with TRBJ1-3, with 7 bases fitting TRBD1. The CDR3 spans 10 residues. The V gene's germline CDR1 is KGHSH and CDR2 LQKENI.

In DNA, the CDR3 is TGTGCCAGCAGTTTAGGTTCGGGCTATGGCTACACCTTC. Protein product: CASSLGSGYGYTF. This rearrangement joins TRBV12-3 or TRBV12-4 to TRBJ1-2; D uncertain. The CDR3 length is 13 residues. Trimming removed 1 base at V and 4 bases at J, with 7 bases between.

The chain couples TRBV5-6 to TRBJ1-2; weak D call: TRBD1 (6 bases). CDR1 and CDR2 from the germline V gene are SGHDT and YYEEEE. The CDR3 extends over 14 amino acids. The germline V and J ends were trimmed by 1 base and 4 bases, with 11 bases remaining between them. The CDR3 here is CASSLRGGFYGYTF. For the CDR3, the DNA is TGTGCCAGCAGCTTGAGGGGGGGATTCTATGGCTACACCTTC.

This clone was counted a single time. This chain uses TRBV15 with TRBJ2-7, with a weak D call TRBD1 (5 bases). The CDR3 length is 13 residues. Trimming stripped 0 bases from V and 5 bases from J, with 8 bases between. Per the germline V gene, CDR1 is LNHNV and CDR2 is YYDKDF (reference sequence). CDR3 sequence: CATSRDIRDEQYF. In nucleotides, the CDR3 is TGTGCCACCAGCAGAGATATCAGGGACGAGCAGTACTTC.

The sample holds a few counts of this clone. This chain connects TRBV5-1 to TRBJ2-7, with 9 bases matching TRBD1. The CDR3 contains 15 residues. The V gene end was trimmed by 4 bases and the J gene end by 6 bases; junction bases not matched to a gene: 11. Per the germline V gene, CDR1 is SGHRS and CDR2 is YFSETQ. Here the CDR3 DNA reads TGCGCCAGCAGCCCGAACGCGGGACAGGGACGCGAGCAGTACTTC. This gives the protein CASSPNAGQGREQYF.

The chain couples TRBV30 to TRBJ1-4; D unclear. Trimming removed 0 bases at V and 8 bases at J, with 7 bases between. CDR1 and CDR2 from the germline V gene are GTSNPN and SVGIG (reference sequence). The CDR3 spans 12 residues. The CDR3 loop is CAWSVLAEKLFF. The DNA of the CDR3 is TGTGCCTGGAGTGTACTCGCAGAAAAACTGTTTTTT.